These 20 T cell receptor beta chains were sequenced from one sample in a study of CD8 T cells in Susac syndrome. Random hexamers served to reverse transcribe about 0.5 to 1 ug RNA. TCRdb re-called the immunoSEQ multiplex PCR reads through MiXCR, storing one row per CDR3 protein. This sample has under 200,000 distinct CDR3 sequences; 75% to 95% occur once, and the top ten carry about 0.09%. The sequencing sample was made of CD4+ T cells from PBMCs. These receptors all come from a human donor with Susac syndrome.

V and J are TRBV12-2 and TRBJ1-3; whether TRBD1, the table's D call, matches the DNA was not checked. TRBV12-2 is an annotated pseudogene. The CDR3 is 14 amino acids. CDR3 DNA sequence: TGTGCAAGTCGCCCAGGGGGACCTGGAAACACCATATATTTT. Protein: CASRPGGPGNTIYF.

The J gene is TRBJ2-7, the V gene TRBV11-2, with a tentative D call TRBD2 (7 bases). Germline CDR1 reads SGHAT; CDR2 reads FQNNGV. Trimming cost V 6 bases and J 2 bases, with 17 bases left between them. The CDR3 runs to 15 residues. The CDR3 sequence is CASRTPRGATYEQYF. CDR3 nucleotide sequence: TGTGCCAGCAGAACCCCCCGGGGGGCTACCTACGAGCAGTACTTC.

This chain links TRBV5-5 with TRBJ2-7; the D call may be TRBD1 or TRBD2 (6 bases each). This CDR3 comprises 15 residues. The germline CDR1 and CDR2 sequences are SGHKS and YYEKEE (reference sequence). V dropped 5 bases and J dropped 4 bases, with 19 bases sitting between them. The CDR3 loop is CASRAGGTYHYEQYF. The CDR3 DNA follows: TGTGCCAGCAGGGCGGGCGGGACATACCATTACGAGCAGTACTTC. Looking up the rest from reference TRBV5-5 and TRBJ2-7 gives the full variable domain: DAGVTQSPTHLIKTRGQQVTLRCSPISGHKSVSWYQQVLGQGPQFIFQYYEKEERGRGNFPDRFSARQFPNYSSELNVNALLLGDSALYLCASRAGGTYHYEQYFGPGTRLTVT.

V and J are TRBV2 and TRBJ2-1, with 7 bases aligning to TRBD1. V gave up 6 bases and J gave up 1 base; unmatched junction bases: 9. CDR1 is SNHLY and CDR2 is FYNNEI in the germline V gene. This CDR3 contains 16 residues. Here the CDR3 DNA reads TGTGCCAGCAGCGGAGACAGGGCCCTATCCTACAATGAGCAGTTCTTC. Its protein is CASSGDRALSYNEQFF.

The rearrangement links TRBV6-5 to TRBJ2-5; tentative D call: TRBD1 (7 bases). V was pared by 1 base and J by 4 bases, with 22 bases between. Germline V lookup: CDR1 MNHEY, CDR2 SVGAGI. CDR3 length equals 18 residues. CDR3 region: CASSYLNRGGTLRETQYF. CDR3 bases: TGTGCCAGCAGTTACTTAAACAGGGGAGGCACTCTTCGAGAGACCCAGTACTTC.

The J gene is TRBJ2-7, the V gene TRBV4-1; 8 nucleotides agree with TRBD2. The V segment lost 0 bases and the J segment 3 bases; nucleotides outside the gene matches: 10. Per the germline V gene, CDR1 is MGHRA and CDR2 is YSYEKL. The CDR3 has 17 amino acids. CDR3 loop: CASSQDPASGSFYEQYF. For the CDR3, the DNA is TGCGCCAGCAGCCAAGATCCGGCCAGCGGGAGTTTCTACGAGCAGTACTTC.

The rearrangement joins TRBV24-1 to TRBJ2-1; D unclear. Trimming cost V 2 bases and J 2 bases, with 6 bases left between them. The CDR3 contains 14 residues. Germline-derived CDR1 and CDR2 are KGHDR and SFDVKD. CDR3: CATSDSLPYNEQFF. The CDR3 DNA is TGTGCCACCAGTGATTCCCTCCCCTACAATGAGCAGTTCTTC.

V usage is TRBV20-1 and J usage is TRBJ2-3; 10 bases align to TRBD2. Per the germline V gene, CDR1 is DFQATT and CDR2 is SNEGSKA (reference sequence). The CDR3 has 15 amino acids. V shed 6 bases, J shed 4 bases, and the junction held 10 bases outside the gene matches. The chain's CDR3 is CSAPTSGTGPDTQYF. As DNA, the CDR3 is TGCAGTGCGCCTACTAGCGGGACGGGCCCAGATACGCAGTATTTT.

This chain links TRBV20-1 with TRBJ2-1, with TRBD2 matching 9 bases. V shed 6 bases, J shed 6 bases, and the junction held 9 bases outside the gene matches. The CDR3 is 14 amino acids. Per germline, CDR1 DFQATT and CDR2 SNEGSKA (reference sequence). In DNA, the CDR3 is TGCAGTGCCGACTCGGGACTAGCAAGCAATGAGCAGTTCTTC. It yields the protein CSADSGLASNEQFF.

Ten or more counts support this clonotype. This chain links TRBV4-1 with TRBJ2-3; 12 nucleotides line up with TRBD2. The CDR3 is 16 residues long. In germline, CDR1 is MGHRA, CDR2 YSYEKL. The J segment lost 6 bases and the V segment lost 1 base, leaving 5 bases of the junction unmatched. CDR3 amino acids: CASSQATSGGRDTQYF. CDR3 bases: TGCGCCAGCAGCCAAGCGACTAGCGGGGGAAGGGATACGCAGTATTTT.

The V call is TRBV27, the J call TRBJ2-3; unclear D gene. Germline loops: CDR1 MNHEY, CDR2 SMNVEV (reference sequence). V was pared by 4 bases and J by 4 bases, with 12 bases between. This CDR3 is built from 14 residues. The CDR3 here is CASSSQLQPDTQYF. The CDR3 DNA is TGTGCCAGCAGTTCGCAACTTCAGCCAGATACGCAGTATTTT.

The chain links TRBV7-2 to TRBJ2-4; no clear D gene. The CDR3 extends over 16 amino acids. The V end lost 1 base, the J end lost 0 bases, and 10 bases lay between the germline ends. Germline loops: CDR1 SGHTA, CDR2 FQGNSA. CDR3 in DNA: TGTGCCAGCAGCTTAGATGGCCTGATAGCCAAAAACATTCAGTACTTC. This codes for CASSLDGLIAKNIQYF.

The chain combines TRBV6-1 with TRBJ2-2, with a weak D call TRBD2 (7 bases). V was cut by 1 base and J by 5 bases, with 17 bases left in between. From germline, CDR1 is MNHNS and CDR2 SASEGT. CDR3 length equals 17 residues. Here the CDR3 reads CASSEGLGGVRTGELFF. The CDR3 nucleotides are TGTGCCAGCAGTGAAGGTTTAGGGGGGGTACGGACCGGGGAGCTGTTTTTT.

The gene calls are TRBV30 and TRBJ1-3, with TRBD1 matching 7 bases. The V gene's germline CDR1 is GTSNPN and CDR2 SVGIG (reference sequence). The CDR3 runs to 13 residues. The ends lost 3 bases at V and 4 bases at J; junction bases unmatched: 3. CDR3 nucleotide sequence: TGTGCCTGGAGGACAGGGATGGGAAACACCATATATTTT. Amino acid sequence: CAWRTGMGNTIYF.

The rearrangement joins TRBV5-6 to TRBJ1-5; the D gene is possibly TRBD1 (5 bases). V lost 2 bases, J lost 2 bases, and 11 bases lay in between. Germline V gene lookup returns CDR1 SGHDT and CDR2 YYEEEE. This CDR3 spans 15 amino acids. CDR3 in DNA: TGTGCCAGCAGCTTATCGGGGGACGGCAATCAGCCCCAGCATTTT. Residues: CASSLSGDGNQPQHF.

V usage is TRBV5-4 and J usage is TRBJ2-1; a weak D match, TRBD2 (6 bases). CDR1 is SGHNT and CDR2 is YYREEE in the germline V gene (reference sequence). V lost 4 bases to trimming and J lost 4 bases, with 9 bases between them. The CDR3 totals 13 residues. The CDR3 DNA follows: TGTGCCAGCAGCCCGACTAGTTACAATGAGCAGTTCTTC. Protein product: CASSPTSYNEQFF.

This clonotype has just one count. V and J are TRBV7-2 and TRBJ2-1; D uncertain. The CDR3 totals 13 residues. Germline-derived CDR1 and CDR2 are SGHTA and FQGNSA. Trimming took 5 bases from V and 7 from J, leaving 12 bases between them. CDR3 residues: CASSPGPQNEQFF. Here the CDR3 DNA reads TGTGCCAGCAGCCCCGGGCCCCAGAATGAGCAGTTCTTC.

The chain uses TRBV7-9 and TRBJ2-7; D gene uncertain. Germline V gene data show CDR1 as SEHNR and CDR2 as FQNEAQ (reference sequence). The CDR3 runs 12 residues. Trimming took off 5 bases at V and 5 bases at J, with 10 bases between the two ends. DNA of the CDR3: TGTGCCAGCAGCCCCACGATGCACGAGCAGTACTTC. Its translation: CASSPTMHEQYF.

In this sample, this clonotype turned up once. This chain connects TRBV3-1 to TRBJ2-3, with D perhaps matching TRBD1 (5 bases). Germline CDR1 and CDR2: LGHDT and YNNKEL (reference sequence). V gave up 6 bases and J gave up 6 bases, with 10 bases separating them. The CDR3 sequence is 12 residues long. CDR3 sequence (DNA): TGTGCCAGCAGACGTTGGGGCGATACGCAGTATTTT. Amino acid sequence: CASRRWGDTQYF.

The chain is built from TRBV20-1 and TRBJ2-1; no firm D call. Germline CDR1 DFQATT, CDR2 SNEGSKA (reference sequence). Trimming shortened V by 1 base and J by 9 bases, and 10 bases separated the two germline ends. The CDR3 sequence is 12 residues long. CDR3 sequence reads: CSARVGGGEQFF. As DNA, the CDR3 is TGCAGTGCTAGAGTAGGCGGTGGTGAGCAGTTCTTC.